This T cell receptor beta chain was captured by sequencing in a study of blood T cell repertoires in COVID-19. Across the whole study: COVID-19 samples, acute and convalescent, were from the United States, Italy and Spain.

Individuals aged 18 to 89 years were recruited from roughly 23 US areas. Cohort placement rested on clinical history that participants reported themselves. In its sample, this clone was seen a few times. The CDR3 is 12 residues long. With 8 bases clipped from V and 3 bases from J, the junction kept 3 bases outside the gene matches. Germline V gene sequence: CDR1 SEHNR, CDR2 FQNEAQ (reference sequence). In the original analysis: How many nucleated cells were present was estimated from reference gene primer amplification. The table came from immunoSEQ multiplex PCR; TCRdb's copy has only in-frame clones and leaves some out. That table furnishes V, J and clone size, whereas the DNA furnished D and trimming. In the table there are 150,000 to 200,000 clones, roughly 77% of which are singletons.

V and J are TRBV7-9 and TRBJ2-7; 8 bases align to TRBD1. The sequence was collected from a woman between 50 and 59 years old with acute COVID-19. Sample: PBMCs or T cells enriched from blood (not recorded which). In nucleotides, the CDR3 is TGTGCCAGCGGACAGGGAGACTACGAGCAGTACGTC. Translation gives CASGQGDYEQYV.